This T cell receptor beta chain was recorded in a study of cytomegalovirus exposure and HLA in healthy donors. Study context: Around 200 million T cells yielded roughly 100 million unique TCR beta sequences, as an earlier analysis found.

Notes on the study in general: Near-uniform donor sequencing depth was presumed by presence/absence analyses. It was only CMV serostatus that was available as immune exposure information.

On this clone itself: The antigen is not known.

60 Vbeta and 13 Jbeta primers were used in PCR. Clones were read by immunoSEQ multiplex PCR, and TCRdb kept only the in-frame ones, dropping some. The table shows 90,000 to 100,000 clones, with about 81% occurring only once. The TCR originated in a man in his forties or fifties in good health and CMV-seronegative. The sample was PBMCs.

CDR3 in DNA: TGTGCCAGTAGTATTCGGGACTTAAATGAAAAACTGTTTTTT. Its protein is CASSIRDLNEKLFF. The V call is TRBV19, the J call TRBJ1-4, with D possibly TRBD1 on 5 matching bases. Trimming stripped 3 bases from V and 5 bases from J, with 10 bases between. Germline values: CDR1 LNHDA, CDR2 SQIVND (reference sequence). This CDR3 comprises 14 residues.